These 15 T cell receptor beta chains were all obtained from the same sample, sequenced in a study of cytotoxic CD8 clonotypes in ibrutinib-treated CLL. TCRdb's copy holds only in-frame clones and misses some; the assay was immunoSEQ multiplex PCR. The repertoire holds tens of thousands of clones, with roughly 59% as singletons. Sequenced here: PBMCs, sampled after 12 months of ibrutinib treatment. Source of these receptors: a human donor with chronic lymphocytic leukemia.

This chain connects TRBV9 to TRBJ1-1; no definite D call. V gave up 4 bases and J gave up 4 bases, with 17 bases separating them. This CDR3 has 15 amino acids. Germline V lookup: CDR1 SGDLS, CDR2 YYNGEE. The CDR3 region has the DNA TGTGCCAGCAGCACCCCTATGGGGAGCGGCACTGAAGCTTTCTTT. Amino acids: CASSTPMGSGTEAFF.

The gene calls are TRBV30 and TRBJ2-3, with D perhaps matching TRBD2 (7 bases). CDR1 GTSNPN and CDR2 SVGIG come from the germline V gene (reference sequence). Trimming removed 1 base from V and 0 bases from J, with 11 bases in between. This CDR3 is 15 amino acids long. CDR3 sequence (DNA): TGTGCCTGGAGTGGGGAGGGGGTTAGCACAGATACGCAGTATTTT. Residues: CAWSGEGVSTDTQYF.

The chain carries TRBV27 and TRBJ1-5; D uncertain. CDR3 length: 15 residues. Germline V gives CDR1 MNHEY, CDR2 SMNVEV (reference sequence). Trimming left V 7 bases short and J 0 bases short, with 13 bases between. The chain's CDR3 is CASKRMAYSNQPQHF. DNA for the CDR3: TGTGCCAGCAAACGGATGGCGTATAGCAATCAGCCCCAGCATTTT.

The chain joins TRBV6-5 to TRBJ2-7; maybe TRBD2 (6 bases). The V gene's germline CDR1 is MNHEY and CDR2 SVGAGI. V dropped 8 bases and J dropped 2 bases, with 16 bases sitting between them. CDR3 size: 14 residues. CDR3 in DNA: TGTGCCAGCTCTAACGGGCTAGCGACCTACGAGCAGTACTTC. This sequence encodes CASSNGLATYEQYF.

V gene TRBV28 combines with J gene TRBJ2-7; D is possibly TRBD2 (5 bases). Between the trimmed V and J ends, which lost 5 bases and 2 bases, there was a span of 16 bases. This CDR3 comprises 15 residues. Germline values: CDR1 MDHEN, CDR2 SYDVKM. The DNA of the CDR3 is TGTGCCAGCAGTCCGTTGACGGGGAGCACCTACGAGCAGTACTTC. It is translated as CASSPLTGSTYEQYF.

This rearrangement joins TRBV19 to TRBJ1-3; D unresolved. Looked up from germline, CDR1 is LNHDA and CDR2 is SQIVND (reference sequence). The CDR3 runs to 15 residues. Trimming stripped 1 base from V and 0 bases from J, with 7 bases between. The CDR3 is CASSIASRSGNTIYF. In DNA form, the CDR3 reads TGTGCCAGTAGTATAGCATCTCGCTCTGGAAACACCATATATTTT.

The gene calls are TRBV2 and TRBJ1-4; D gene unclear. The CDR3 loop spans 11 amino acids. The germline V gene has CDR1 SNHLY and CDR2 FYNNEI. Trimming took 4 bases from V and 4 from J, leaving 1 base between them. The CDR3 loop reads CASSGNEKLFF. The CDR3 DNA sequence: TGTGCCAGCAGTGGTAATGAAAAACTGTTTTTT.

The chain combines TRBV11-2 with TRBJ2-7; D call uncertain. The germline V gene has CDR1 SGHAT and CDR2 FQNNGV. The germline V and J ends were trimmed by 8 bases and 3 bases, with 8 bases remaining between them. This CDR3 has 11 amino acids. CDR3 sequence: CASGPGYEQYV. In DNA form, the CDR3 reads TGTGCCAGCGGCCCGGGCTACGAGCAGTACGTC.

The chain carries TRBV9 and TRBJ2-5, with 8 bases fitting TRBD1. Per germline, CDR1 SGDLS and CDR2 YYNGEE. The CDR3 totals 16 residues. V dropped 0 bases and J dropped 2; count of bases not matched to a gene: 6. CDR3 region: CASSVGQGAVQETQYF. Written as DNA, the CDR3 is TGTGCCAGCAGCGTAGGCCAGGGGGCGGTTCAAGAGACCCAGTACTTC.

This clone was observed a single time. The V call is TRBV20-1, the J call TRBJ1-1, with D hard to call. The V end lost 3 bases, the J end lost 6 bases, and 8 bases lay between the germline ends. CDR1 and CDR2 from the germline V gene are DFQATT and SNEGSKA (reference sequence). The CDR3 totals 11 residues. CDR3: CSARNRAEAFF. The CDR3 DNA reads TGCAGTGCTAGGAATAGGGCTGAAGCTTTCTTT.

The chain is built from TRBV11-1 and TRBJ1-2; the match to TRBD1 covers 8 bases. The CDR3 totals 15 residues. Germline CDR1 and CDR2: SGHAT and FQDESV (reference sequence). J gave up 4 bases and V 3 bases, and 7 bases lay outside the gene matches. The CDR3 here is CASSFATGESYGYTF. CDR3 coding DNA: TGTGCCAGCAGCTTCGCGACAGGGGAGTCCTATGGCTACACCTTC.

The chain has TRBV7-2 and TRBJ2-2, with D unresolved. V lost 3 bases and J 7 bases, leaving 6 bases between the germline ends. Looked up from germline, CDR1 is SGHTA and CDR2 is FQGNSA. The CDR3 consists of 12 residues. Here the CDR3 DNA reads TGTGCCAGCAGCTTGGTAGGCGGGGAGCTGTTTTTT. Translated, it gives CASSLVGGELFF.

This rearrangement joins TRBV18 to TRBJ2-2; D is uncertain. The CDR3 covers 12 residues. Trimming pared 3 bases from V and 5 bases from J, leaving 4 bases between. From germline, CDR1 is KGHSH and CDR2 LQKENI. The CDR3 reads CASSPQTGELFF. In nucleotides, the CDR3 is TGTGCCAGCTCACCGCAAACCGGGGAGCTGTTTTTT.

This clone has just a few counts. The CDR3 region has the DNA TGTGCCAGCAGCTCGGGGGGCAGCGGGAGCTCCTACGAGCAGTACTTC. It codes for CASSSGGSGSSYEQYF. The rearrangement joins TRBV7-9 to TRBJ2-7; TRBD2 matches at 8 bases. V gave up 4 bases and J gave up 0 bases; unmatched junction bases: 8. Germline CDR1 SEHNR, CDR2 FQNEAQ (reference sequence). The CDR3 is 16 residues long.

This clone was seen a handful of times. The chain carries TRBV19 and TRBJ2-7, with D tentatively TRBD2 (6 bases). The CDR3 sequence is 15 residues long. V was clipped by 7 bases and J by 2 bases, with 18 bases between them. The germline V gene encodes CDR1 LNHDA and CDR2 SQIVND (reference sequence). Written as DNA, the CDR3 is TGTGCCAGTAAGACGATGGCGGGACGGCCCTACGAGCAGTACGTC. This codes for CASKTMAGRPYEQYV.